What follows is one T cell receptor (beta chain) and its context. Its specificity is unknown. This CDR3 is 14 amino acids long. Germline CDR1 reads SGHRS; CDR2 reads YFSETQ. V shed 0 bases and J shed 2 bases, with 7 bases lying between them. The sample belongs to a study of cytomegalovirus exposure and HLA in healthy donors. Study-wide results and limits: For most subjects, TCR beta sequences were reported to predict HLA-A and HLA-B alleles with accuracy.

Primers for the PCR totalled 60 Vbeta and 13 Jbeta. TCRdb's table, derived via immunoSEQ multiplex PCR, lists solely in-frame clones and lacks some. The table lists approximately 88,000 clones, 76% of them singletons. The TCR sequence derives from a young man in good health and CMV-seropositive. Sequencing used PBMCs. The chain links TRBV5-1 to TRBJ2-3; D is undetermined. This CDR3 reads CASSLERDTDTQYF. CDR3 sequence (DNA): TGCGCCAGCAGCTTGGAGAGAGACACAGATACGCAGTATTTT.